The rows below give T cell receptor beta chains drawn from one sample of a study of CD8 T cells in ankylosing spondylitis. TCRdb recomputed calls from the 5' RACE reads with MiXCR, one row per CDR3 protein. The sample records approximately 300,000 distinct CDR3 sequences, 7.5% to 9% being singletons. What was sequenced was blood, either unsorted or a sorted T cell fraction (not recorded which). The receptor source for this set is a male donor with ankylosing spondylitis. The conserved cysteine and the conserved F or W are not part of the CDR3 here. Clone size is stated in some rows and not others, as once, few, many or a class when expanded.

v_gene	len	abundance	CDR3aa
TRBV7-8	16	-	ASSLIGPGYFQVREQY
TRBV2	14	once	ASLSSDTAYNSPLH
TRBV12-3/TRBV12-4	13	-	ASSFSGARTDTQY
TRBV6-2/TRBV6-3	10	-	ASNPGANVLT
TRBV4-1	11	many	ASSLVGGQPQH
TRBV14	15	-	ASSGDDTSGSPYEQY
TRBV7-8	13	-	ASSPESGPDEKLF
TRBV4-1	12	once	ASSRTGTGDEQY
TRBV6-1	13	few	ASSTQSRVPYEQY
TRBV20-1	10	many	SAPKGVYEQY
TRBV30	10	few	AWSVGQYGYT
TRBV5-5	14	-	ASSSLRVAGYYEQY
TRBV6-2/TRBV6-3	13	-	ASSLDGDSFYGYT
TRBV12-3/TRBV12-4	14	few	ASGHGTASFRYEQY
TRBV11-2	11	few	ASSPGQGLKLF
TRBV20-1	11	few	SARDRANSPLH
TRBV7-2	12	-	ASSDGMYQETQY
TRBV5-1	13	many	ASSPRDGDNSPLH
TRBV20-1	13	few	SASYPGAGTYEQY
TRBV29-1	12	-	SVEVNGRGYEQY
TRBV27	15	few	ASSSMLGPGLKETQY
TRBV7-2	16	few	ASSLAPVQGAYGQPQH
TRBV7-3	14	-	ASSSRLAGGTDTQY
TRBV7-2	12	few	ASSRQRGRETQY
TRBV11-2	13	few	ASSPDGGVYNEQF
TRBV5-1	15	few	ASSVARAGGPINEQF
TRBV7-2	11	few	ASSERPNSPLH
TRBV12-3/TRBV12-4	12	many	ASSQGRGNQPQH
TRBV6-2/TRBV6-3	11	few	ASRQGGNQPQH
TRBV5-1	13	many	ASSEGTTTHQPQH
TRBV12-3/TRBV12-4	12	many	ASTRTWAGGQQF
TRBV29-1	13	-	SVDLGLAGENEQY
TRBV20-1	16	-	SASRPAVWGQEYERQY
TRBV29-1	12	few	SVLDRGGNQPQH
TRBV20-1	12	many	SARILAKGNEQY
TRBV20-1	13	-	SARVRTGINQPQH
TRBV4-1	13	few	ASSQGGGGDREQF